The 20 T cell receptor beta chains presented below share a single source sample, sequenced in a study of regulatory T cells in long-lasting Graves disease (dated by TCRdb to the early 2020s). The library came from multiplex PCR. TCRdb names Illumina HiSeq 4000 as the instrument used. CDR3 regions were amplified by Arm-PCR with iRepertoire HTBI primers to construct TCR beta libraries. The public sequencing data were trimmed at Q25 with fastp and processed into clonotypes with MiXCR by TCRdb, which kept only in-frame beta chains. Every entry covers one CDR3 protein and lists the most common genes and DNA from its rows. This sample lists 400,000 to 500,000 distinct CDR3 sequences; around 15% were detected once. Approximately 17% of the sample goes to the ten largest clones. Sample time point, as interpreted from the label and publication: newly diagnosed GD, antithyroid drugs for less than 3 months. For both TCR sequencing and RNA sequencing, RNA was extracted from PBMCs using TRIzol.

These records were also assigned to another study, of T cells in Graves' hyperthyroidism and ophthalmopathy.

Sequencing was performed on peripheral blood mononuclear cells (PBMCs), taken at new diagnosis, from a patient treated with antithyroid drugs. These TCRs come from a woman in her 50s with Graves disease. Donor details come from another sample of the same person, matched by shared clones.

This clonotype has ten or more counts. V is TRBV7-2 and J is TRBJ2-1; D tentatively reads TRBD1 or TRBD2 (6 bases each). The CDR3 runs to 15 residues. CDR1 is SGHTA, CDR2 FQGNSA, per germline. Deletions cut 4 bases from V and 10 bases from J, with 20 bases between. The CDR3 spells CASSWRGSGPEEQFF. The CDR3 region has the DNA TGTGCCAGCAGCTGGAGGGGGAGTGGGCCCGAGGAGCAGTTCTTC.

V gene TRBV5-1 combines with J gene TRBJ2-7; 9 nucleotides line up with TRBD1. CDR1 and CDR2 from the germline V gene are SGHRS and YFSETQ. This CDR3 region has 15 residues. The junction had 5 bases not matched to a gene; V was cut back by 2 bases and J by 2 bases. CDR3 nucleotide sequence: TGCGCCAGCAGCTTAGGACAGGGGTACACCTACGAGCAGTACTTC. Its translation is CASSLGQGYTYEQYF.

The chain combines TRBV4-1 with TRBJ2-3, with TRBD2 identical over 14 bases. V dropped 1 base and J dropped 4; count of bases not matched to a gene: 7. The germline V gene has CDR1 MGHRA and CDR2 YSYEKL. The CDR3 runs 18 residues. This CDR3 reads CASSQVRLAGGRSDTQYF. The CDR3 DNA reads TGCGCCAGCAGCCAAGTCAGACTAGCGGGAGGGAGGTCAGATACGCAGTATTTT.

V usage is TRBV2 and J usage is TRBJ1-4, with 8 positions matching TRBD1. The CDR3 is 15 residues long. Germline values: CDR1 SNHLY, CDR2 FYNNEI. After removal of 4 bases from V and 6 bases from J, the junction contained 7 bases not matched to a gene. The CDR3 bases are TGTGCCAGCAGTGCCCCGGGACAGGAGTATGAAAAACTGTTTTTT. This gives the protein CASSAPGQEYEKLFF.

This clonotype was seen ten or more times. V is TRBV20-1 and J is TRBJ2-5; D ambiguous. Germline assignment: CDR1 DFQATT and CDR2 SNEGSKA (reference sequence). The CDR3 extends over 12 amino acids. V lost 3 bases, J lost 3 bases, and 8 bases lay in between. CDR3 in amino acids: CSASRLEETQYF. For the CDR3, the DNA is TGCAGTGCTAGTCGGTTGGAAGAGACCCAGTACTTC.

This clonotype appeared a few times. The CDR3 loop reads CASIELGQDRLYEQYF. CDR3 nucleotides: TGTGCCAGCATCGAGTTGGGACAGGACCGTCTCTACGAGCAGTACTTC. The V call is TRBV25-1, the J call TRBJ2-7; 8 nucleotides agree with TRBD1. The germline CDR1 and CDR2 sequences are MGHDK and SYGVNS. After removal of 7 bases from V and 3 bases from J, the junction contained 14 bases not matched to a gene. CDR3 length equals 16 residues.

The chain has TRBV7-9 and TRBJ2-1; TRBD2 aligns across 10 bases. CDR1 and CDR2 from the germline V gene are SEHNR and FQNEAQ (reference sequence). The V segment lost 2 bases and the J segment 9 bases; nucleotides outside the gene matches: 16. The CDR3 is 18 residues long. CDR3: CASSLTSRPSGRLSEQFF. The CDR3 DNA is TGTGCCAGCAGCTTAACCTCCCGGCCTAGCGGGAGACTTTCTGAGCAGTTCTTC.

There are a few counts of this clonotype. J is TRBJ2-6 and V is TRBV19; a weak D match, TRBD1 (5 bases). The length of the CDR3 is 16 residues. CDR1 LNHDA and CDR2 SQIVND come from the germline V gene (reference sequence). Trimming left V 3 bases short and J 2 bases short, with 11 bases between. CDR3 nucleotide sequence: TGTGCCAGTAGTATGGTATTCAGGGCTGGGGCCAACGTCCTGACTTTC. Protein product: CASSMVFRAGANVLTF.

This clonotype showed up many times. The chain recombines TRBV20-1 with TRBJ2-1, with D perhaps TRBD2 (5 bases). Germline V CDR1 and CDR2: DFQATT, SNEGSKA (reference sequence). Deletions cut 2 bases from V and 0 bases from J, with 8 bases between. This CDR3 is 14 amino acids long. The CDR3 here is CSARNRGSYNEQFF. CDR3 sequence (DNA): TGCAGTGCTAGAAATCGGGGCTCCTACAATGAGCAGTTCTTC.

There are a few counts of this clonotype. This chain joins TRBV25-1 and TRBJ2-2; 8 bases map to TRBD2. Germline V gene data show CDR1 as MGHDK and CDR2 as SYGVNS. This CDR3 spans 12 amino acids. V trimming: 9 bases; J trimming: 3 bases; junction bases outside the gene matches: 0. The CDR3 loop reads CARLADTGELFF. CDR3 bases: TGTGCCAGACTAGCGGACACCGGGGAGCTGTTTTTT.

This clonotype was counted at least ten times. This rearrangement joins TRBV27 to TRBJ2-3; D ambiguous. The last part of the DNA fits TRBJ2-5 better; the J call may be wrong. The CDR3 sequence is 13 residues long. Looked up from germline, CDR1 is MNHEY and CDR2 is SMNVEV (reference sequence). Written as DNA, the CDR3 is TGTGCCAGCAGTACATGGGCAGAAGGGACCCAGTACTTC. The encoded protein is CASSTWAEGTQYF.

Worth noting for this clonotype: One base away lies a much larger clone, so this may be a sequencing read error. V usage is TRBV7-3 and J usage is TRBJ2-1; 9 nucleotides align to TRBD2. Looked up from germline, CDR1 is SGHTA and CDR2 is FQGTGA. With 7 bases clipped from V and 0 bases from J, the junction kept 7 bases outside the gene matches. The CDR3 sequence is 16 residues long. CDR3 sequence (DNA): TGTGCCAGCAACACATATAGCGGGAGCTCCTACAATGAGCAGTTCTTC. Its protein product is CASNTYSGSSYNEQFF. The full variable domain, completed using reference TRBV7-3 and TRBJ2-1, is GAGVSQTPSNKVTEKGKYVELRCDPISGHTALYWYRQSLGQGPEFLIYFQGTGAADDSGLPNDRFFAVRPEGSVSTLKIQRTERGDSAVYLCASNTYSGSSYNEQFFGPGTRLTVL.

At least ten counts were recorded for this clonotype. The V gene is TRBV2, the J gene TRBJ2-6, with D hard to call. The CDR3 runs to 14 residues. The ends were cut back, 3 bases at V and 1 base at J, with 4 bases in the middle. The germline V gene has CDR1 SNHLY and CDR2 FYNNEI. The CDR3 here is CASSEKSGANVLTF. The CDR3 DNA is TGTGCCAGCAGTGAGAAGTCTGGGGCCAACGTCCTGACTTTC.

The J gene is TRBJ2-1, the V gene TRBV19; 12 nucleotides line up with TRBD1. Germline V gene data show CDR1 as LNHDA and CDR2 as SQIVND (reference sequence). The ends lost 3 bases at V and 7 bases at J; junction bases unmatched: 16. This CDR3 contains 19 residues. The CDR3 nucleotides are TGTGCCAGTAGTATTGCGGGGACAGGGGGCGTCACTAGCGATAATGAGCAGTTCTTC. Translation: CASSIAGTGGVTSDNEQFF.

The V and J genes are TRBV5-1 and TRBJ2-3; D ambiguous. Germline V gene data show CDR1 as SGHRS and CDR2 as YFSETQ. V was clipped by 0 bases and J by 0 bases, with 20 bases between them. The CDR3 runs 19 residues. In nucleotides, the CDR3 is TGCGCCAGCAGCTTGGCCTTAAGGTCGGGCACCGCTAGCACAGATACGCAGTATTTT. Translation gives CASSLALRSGTASTDTQYF.

V is TRBV30 and J is TRBJ2-1; 10 bases fit TRBD2. V dropped 0 bases and J dropped 4; count of bases not matched to a gene: 9. Germline CDR1 is GTSNPN and CDR2 is SVGIG (reference sequence). The CDR3 is 17 residues long. The CDR3 DNA sequence: TGTGCCTGGAGTGTATTGGTCGCGACTAGCGGGTACAATGAGCAGTTCTTC. It translates to CAWSVLVATSGYNEQFF.

This clonotype was seen ten or more times. The gene calls are TRBV28 and TRBJ2-6; no reliable D call. Trimming pared 0 bases from V and 1 base from J, leaving 7 bases between. Germline V lookup: CDR1 MDHEN, CDR2 SYDVKM. This CDR3 comprises 16 residues. The CDR3 is CASSLWGRSGANVLTF. CDR3 coding DNA: TGTGCCAGCAGTTTATGGGGCCGTTCTGGGGCCAACGTCCTGACTTTC.

V is TRBV19 and J is TRBJ2-1; TRBD2 matches at 15 bases. The DNA end is more similar to TRBJ2-5, so the J call may be wrong. This CDR3 is built from 18 residues. Germline CDR1 is LNHDA and CDR2 is SQIVND (reference sequence). In DNA, the CDR3 is TGTGCCAGTAGTATGGGACTAGCGGGAGGCTCGGTCCAAGAGACCCAGTACTTC. It encodes CASSMGLAGGSVQETQYF.

This clonotype was counted only a few times. The chain employs TRBV3-1 and TRBJ1-6, with a tentative D call TRBD1 (5 bases). The CDR3 totals 16 residues. The V and J ends lost 4 bases and 0 bases respectively, with 10 bases between them. The germline CDR1 and CDR2 sequences are LGHDT and YNNKEL (reference sequence). DNA of the CDR3: TGTGCCAGCAGCCCCTACAGGAGCTCCTATAATTCACCCCTCCACTTT. Protein: CASSPYRSSYNSPLHF.

This clonotype was seen many times. Sequence at one end of the junction differs from germline and may be a read error. The chain has TRBV5-5 and TRBJ2-3, with TRBD2 matching over 10 bases. Germline assignment: CDR1 SGHKS and CDR2 YYEKEE (reference sequence). The CDR3 is made up of 16 amino acids. The CDR3 DNA follows: TGCGCCAGCAGCCCGAGCACTAGCGGGATAGCAGATACGCAGTATTTT. Translating gives CASSPSTSGIADTQYF.